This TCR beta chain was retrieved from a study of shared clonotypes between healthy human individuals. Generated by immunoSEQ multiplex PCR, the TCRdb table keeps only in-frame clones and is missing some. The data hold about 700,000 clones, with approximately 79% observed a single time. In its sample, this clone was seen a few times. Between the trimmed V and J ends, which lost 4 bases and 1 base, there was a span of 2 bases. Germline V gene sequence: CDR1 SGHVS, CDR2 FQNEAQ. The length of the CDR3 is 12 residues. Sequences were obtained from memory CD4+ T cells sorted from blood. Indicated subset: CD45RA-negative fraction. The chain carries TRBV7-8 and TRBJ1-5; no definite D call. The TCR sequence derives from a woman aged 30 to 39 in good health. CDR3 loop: CASSWSNQPQHF. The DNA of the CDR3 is TGTGCCAGCAGCTGGAGCAATCAGCCCCAGCATTTT.